This T cell receptor beta chain was observed in a study of T cell responses to AZD1222 COVID-19 vaccine. Sequenced by immunoSEQ multiplex PCR; TCRdb stores in-frame clones only, minus some. The sample includes roughly 48,000 clones, around 91% seen only once; the top ten take about 5.2%. CDR3 size: 14 residues. The J segment lost 4 bases and the V segment lost 6 bases, leaving 8 bases of the junction unmatched. Germline V gives CDR1 SEHNR, CDR2 FQNEAQ (reference sequence). Sequenced material: peripheral blood, taken 28 days after the second AZD1222 dose. This receptor was obtained from an adult who received the AZD1222 COVID-19 vaccine. The chain carries TRBV7-9 and TRBJ1-2; 7 bases agree with TRBD1. The CDR3 sequence: CASSSLQGSYGYTF. The CDR3 DNA sequence: TGTGCCAGCAGTTCACTACAGGGGAGCTATGGCTACACCTTC.